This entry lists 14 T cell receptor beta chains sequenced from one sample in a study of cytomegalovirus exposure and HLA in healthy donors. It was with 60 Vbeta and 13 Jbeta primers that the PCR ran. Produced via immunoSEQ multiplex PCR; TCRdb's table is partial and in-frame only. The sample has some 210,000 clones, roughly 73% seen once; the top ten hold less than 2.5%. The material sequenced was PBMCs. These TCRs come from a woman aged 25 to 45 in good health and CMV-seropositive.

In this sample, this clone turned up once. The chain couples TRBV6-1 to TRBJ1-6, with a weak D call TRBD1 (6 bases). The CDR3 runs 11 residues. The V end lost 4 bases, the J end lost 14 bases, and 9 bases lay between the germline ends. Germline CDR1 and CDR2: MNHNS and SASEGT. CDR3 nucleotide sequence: TGTGCCAGCAGTGGGACAGTCACCCTCCACTTT. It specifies CASSGTVTLHF.

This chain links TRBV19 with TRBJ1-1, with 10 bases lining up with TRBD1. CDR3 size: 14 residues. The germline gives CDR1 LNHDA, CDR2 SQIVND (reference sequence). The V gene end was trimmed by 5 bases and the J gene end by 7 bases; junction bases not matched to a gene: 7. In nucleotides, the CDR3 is TGTGCCAGTAGTCTCCGACAGGGGGCGGATGAAGCTTTCTTT. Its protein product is CASSLRQGADEAFF.

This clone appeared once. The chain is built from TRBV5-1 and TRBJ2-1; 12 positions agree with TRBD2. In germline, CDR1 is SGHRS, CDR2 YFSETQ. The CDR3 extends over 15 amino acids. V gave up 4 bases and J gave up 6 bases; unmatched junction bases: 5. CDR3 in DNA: TGCGCCAGCAGCCTGCTAGCGGGAGGGATCAATGAGCAGTTCTTC. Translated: CASSLLAGGINEQFF.

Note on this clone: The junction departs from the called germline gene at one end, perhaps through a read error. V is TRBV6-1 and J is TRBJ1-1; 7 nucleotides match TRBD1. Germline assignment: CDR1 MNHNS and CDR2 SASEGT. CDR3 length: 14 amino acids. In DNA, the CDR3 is TGTGCCAGCAGTGTACAGGGGATGAATACTGAAGCTTTCTTT. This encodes CASSVQGMNTEAFF.

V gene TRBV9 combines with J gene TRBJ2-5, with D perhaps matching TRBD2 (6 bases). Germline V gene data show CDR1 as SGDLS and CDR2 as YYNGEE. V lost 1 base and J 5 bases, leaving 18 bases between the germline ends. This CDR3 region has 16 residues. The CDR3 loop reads CASSVSSGGVGETQYF. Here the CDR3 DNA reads TGTGCCAGCAGCGTATCTTCAGGCGGGGTCGGGGAGACCCAGTACTTC.

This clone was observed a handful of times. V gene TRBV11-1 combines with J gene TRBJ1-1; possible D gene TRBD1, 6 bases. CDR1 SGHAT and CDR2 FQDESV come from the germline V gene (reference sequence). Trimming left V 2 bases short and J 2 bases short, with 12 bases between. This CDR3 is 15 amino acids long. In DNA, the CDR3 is TGTGCCAGCAGCTTATTGTCGGGGGGCAACACTGAAGCTTTCTTT. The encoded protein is CASSLLSGGNTEAFF.

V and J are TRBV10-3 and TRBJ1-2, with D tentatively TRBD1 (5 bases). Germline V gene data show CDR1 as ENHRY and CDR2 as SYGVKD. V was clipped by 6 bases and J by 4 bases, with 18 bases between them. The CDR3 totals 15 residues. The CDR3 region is CAIRGEGKRTYGYTF. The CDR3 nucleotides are TGTGCCATCAGAGGGGAGGGAAAAAGGACCTATGGCTACACCTTC.

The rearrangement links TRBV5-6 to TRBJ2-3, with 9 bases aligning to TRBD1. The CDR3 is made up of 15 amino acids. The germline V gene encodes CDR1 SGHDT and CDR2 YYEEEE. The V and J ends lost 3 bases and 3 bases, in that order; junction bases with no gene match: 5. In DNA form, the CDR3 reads TGTGCCAGCAGCTCTGGGGGACAGGGAACAGATACGCAGTATTTT. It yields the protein CASSSGGQGTDTQYF.

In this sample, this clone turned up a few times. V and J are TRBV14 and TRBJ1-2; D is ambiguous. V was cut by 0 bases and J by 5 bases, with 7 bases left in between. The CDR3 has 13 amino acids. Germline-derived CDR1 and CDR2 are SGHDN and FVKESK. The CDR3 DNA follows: TGTGCCAGCAGCCAAGATCTACGATATGGCTACACCTTC. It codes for CASSQDLRYGYTF.

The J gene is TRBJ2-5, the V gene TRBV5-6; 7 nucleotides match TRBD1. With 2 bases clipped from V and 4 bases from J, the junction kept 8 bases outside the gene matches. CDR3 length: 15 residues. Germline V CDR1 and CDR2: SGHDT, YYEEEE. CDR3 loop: CASSFSQGFRETQYF. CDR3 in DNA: TGTGCCAGCAGCTTTTCACAGGGGTTCCGAGAGACCCAGTACTTC.

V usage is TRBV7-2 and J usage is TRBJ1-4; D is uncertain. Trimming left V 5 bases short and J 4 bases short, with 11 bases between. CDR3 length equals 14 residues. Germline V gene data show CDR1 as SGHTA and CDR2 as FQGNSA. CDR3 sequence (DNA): TGTGCCAGCAGCCTATCAAGCGGTAATGAAAAACTGTTTTTT. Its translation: CASSLSSGNEKLFF. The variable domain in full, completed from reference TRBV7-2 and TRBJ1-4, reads GAGVSQSPSNKVTEKGKDVELRCDPISGHTALYWYRQSLGQGLEFLIYFQGNSAPDKSGLPSDRFSAERTGGSVSTLTIQRTQQEDSAVYLCASSLSSGNEKLFFGSGTQLSVL.

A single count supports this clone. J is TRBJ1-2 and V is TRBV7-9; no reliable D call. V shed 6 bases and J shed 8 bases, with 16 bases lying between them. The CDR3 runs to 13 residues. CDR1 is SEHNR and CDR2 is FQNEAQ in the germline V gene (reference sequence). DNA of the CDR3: TGTGCCAGCAGTTATGACACGGCCTGGGGCTACACCTTC. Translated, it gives CASSYDTAWGYTF.

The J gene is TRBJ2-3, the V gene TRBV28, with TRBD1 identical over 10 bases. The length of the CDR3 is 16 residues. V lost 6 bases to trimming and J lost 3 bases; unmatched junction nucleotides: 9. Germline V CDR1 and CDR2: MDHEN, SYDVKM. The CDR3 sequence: CASSSRQGAQTDTQYF. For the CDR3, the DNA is TGTGCCAGCAGCTCTCGACAGGGGGCGCAAACAGATACGCAGTATTTT.

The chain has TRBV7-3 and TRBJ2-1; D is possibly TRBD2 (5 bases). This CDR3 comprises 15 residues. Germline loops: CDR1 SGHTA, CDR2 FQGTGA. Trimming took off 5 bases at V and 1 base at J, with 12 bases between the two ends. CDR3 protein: CASSLRADSYNEQFF. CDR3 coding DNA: TGTGCCAGCAGCCTACGAGCGGATTCCTACAATGAGCAGTTCTTC.